One sample yielded the 28 T cell receptor beta chains listed below, sequenced in a study of blood T cell repertoires in COVID-19. Data came from immunoSEQ multiplex PCR; TCRdb stores just in-frame clones and leaves some out. The sample lists 140,000 to 150,000 clones; around nine tenths were seen once. Material: peripheral blood. These receptors came from a human donor in a cohort sampled during active COVID-19.

The chain uses TRBV5-6 and TRBJ1-6, with 9 bases aligning to TRBD1. From germline, CDR1 is SGHDT and CDR2 YYEEEE. The CDR3 has 16 residues. The V gene end was trimmed by 2 bases and the J gene end by 8 bases; junction bases not matched to a gene: 8. CDR3 bases: TGTGCCAGCAGCTTATTACCGGGACAGGGTGATTCACCCCTCCACTTT. Translation gives CASSLLPGQGDSPLHF.

Comment on this clone: An end of the junction differs from the germline gene, which may be a read error. The J gene is TRBJ1-2, the V gene TRBV19, with D tentatively TRBD1 (6 bases). Germline V gene lookup returns CDR1 LNHDA and CDR2 SQIVND (reference sequence). The CDR3 sequence is 10 residues long. CDR3: CASSMNRVAF. CDR3 DNA sequence: TGTGCCAGTAGTATGAACAGGGTTGCCTTC.

This chain connects TRBV9 to TRBJ2-1; 11 nucleotides line up with TRBD2. The CDR3 has 17 residues. The germline gives CDR1 SGDLS, CDR2 YYNGEE. Unmatched junction bases numbered 9, after V lost 4 bases and J lost 3 bases. This CDR3 reads CASSKTPGTSGYNEQFF. CDR3 nucleotides: TGTGCCAGCAGCAAGACCCCCGGGACTAGCGGCTACAATGAGCAGTTCTTC.

This clone was observed a handful of times. The chain has TRBV28 and TRBJ1-2, with 7 bases fitting TRBD1. CDR1 MDHEN and CDR2 SYDVKM come from the germline V gene. The V and J ends lost 4 bases and 7 bases, in that order; junction bases with no gene match: 3. CDR3 length: 12 amino acids. The CDR3 sequence: CASSSGGSGYTF. CDR3 coding DNA: TGTGCCAGCAGTTCAGGGGGGTCTGGCTACACCTTC.

The chain joins TRBV19 to TRBJ2-1, with 8 bases identical to TRBD2. CDR1 is LNHDA and CDR2 is SQIVND in the germline V gene (reference sequence). The V and J ends lost 6 bases and 12 bases, in that order; junction bases with no gene match: 7. The CDR3 is 12 amino acids. The DNA of the CDR3 is TGTGCCAGTAGCCCAGCGGGGGTGGGGCAGTTCTTC. Its translation: CASSPAGVGQFF.

A single count supports this clone. The chain employs TRBV7-9 and TRBJ1-2, with a possible D match to TRBD1 (5 bases). Germline CDR1 SEHNR, CDR2 FQNEAQ (reference sequence). Trimming removed 5 bases at V and 5 bases at J, with 21 bases between. This CDR3 contains 16 residues. The CDR3 region has the DNA TGTGCCAGCAGCGCAGCGTGGGGGGGAAGGGCTTATGGCTACACCTTC. This sequence encodes CASSAAWGGRAYGYTF. The complete variable domain, with remaining parts taken from reference TRBV7-9 and TRBJ1-2, reads DTGVSQNPRHKITKRGQNVTFRCDPISEHNRLYWYRQTLGQGPEFLTYFQNEAQLEKSRLLSDRFSAERPKGSFSTLEIQRTEQGDSAMYLCASSAAWGGRAYGYTFGSGTRLTVV.

The V and J genes are TRBV5-1 and TRBJ1-2; TRBD1 matches 9 bases. Germline values: CDR1 SGHRS, CDR2 YFSETQ. This CDR3 is 14 amino acids long. The junction had 10 bases not matched to a gene; V was cut back by 7 bases and J by 6 bases. As DNA, the CDR3 is TGCGCCAGCCAGTTTCTGGGACAGGGCGATGGCTACACCTTC. Encoded protein: CASQFLGQGDGYTF.

The chain links TRBV5-4 to TRBJ2-5, with TRBD1 matching 7 bases. V gave up 4 bases and J gave up 2 bases; unmatched junction bases: 5. The CDR3 totals 14 residues. CDR1 is SGHNT and CDR2 is YYREEE in the germline V gene (reference sequence). DNA of the CDR3: TGTGCCAGCAGCCTCGAGACAGGGCAAGAGACCCAGTACTTC. Protein sequence: CASSLETGQETQYF.

The CDR3 spells CASSFEIADLYNEQFF. As DNA, the CDR3 is TGTGCCAGCAGCTTTGAGATAGCGGACCTCTACAATGAGCAGTTCTTC. The J gene is TRBJ2-1, the V gene TRBV7-6; D possibly corresponds to TRBD2 (6 bases). The V end lost 3 bases, the J end lost 3 bases, and 15 bases lay between the germline ends. CDR1 is SGHVS and CDR2 is FNYEAQ in the germline V gene. CDR3 length equals 16 residues. The full variable domain, completed using reference TRBV7-6 and TRBJ2-1, is GAGVSQSPRYKVTKRGQDVALRCDPISGHVSLYWYRQALGQGPEFLTYFNYEAQQDKSGLPNDRFSAERPEGSISTLTIQRTEQRDSAMYRCASSFEIADLYNEQFFGPGTRLTVL.

The chain links TRBV6-2 or TRBV6-3 to TRBJ2-3; 7 bases map to TRBD2. This CDR3 is 18 amino acids long. The V segment lost 0 bases and the J segment 2 bases; nucleotides outside the gene matches: 11. CDR1 and CDR2 from the germline V gene are MNHEY and SVGEGT. The CDR3, as DNA: TGTGCCAGCAGTTACTCCTTGGTCGGGCTAGCGGACACAGATACGCAGTATTTT. Its translation is CASSYSLVGLADTDTQYF.

The CDR3 region has the DNA TGTGCCAGCTGCCAGGGGGCGAAAATATCTGGGGCCAACGTCCTGACTTTC. Protein sequence: CASCQGAKISGANVLTF. V gene TRBV27 combines with J gene TRBJ2-6; TRBD1 agrees at 8 bases. V gave up 8 bases and J gave up 1 base; unmatched junction bases: 10. Per germline, CDR1 MNHEY and CDR2 SMNVEV (reference sequence). There are 17 residues in the CDR3.

This chain uses TRBV29-1 with TRBJ1-1; maybe TRBD1 (5 bases). Trimming shortened V by 0 bases and J by 7 bases, and 15 bases separated the two germline ends. Germline lookup yields CDR1 SQVTM and CDR2 ANQGSEA. There are 14 residues in the CDR3. CDR3 sequence: CSVEDGRGFGEAFF. DNA for the CDR3: TGCAGCGTTGAAGATGGGAGGGGTTTTGGTGAAGCTTTCTTT.

The V call is TRBV2, the J call TRBJ2-3, with D possibly matching TRBD1 (6 bases). This CDR3 has 16 amino acids. Per germline, CDR1 SNHLY and CDR2 FYNNEI. V lost 3 bases and J 4 bases, leaving 17 bases between the germline ends. CDR3 coding DNA: TGTGCCAGCAGTGATATGACAGGCCGCTTCGCAGATACGCAGTATTTT. Translation gives CASSDMTGRFADTQYF. Full variable domain (rest looked up from reference TRBV2 and TRBJ2-3): EPEVTQTPSHQVTQMGQEVILRCVPISNHLYFYWYRQILGQKVEFLVSFYNNEISEKSEIFDDQFSVERPDGSNFTLKIRSTKLEDSAMYFCASSDMTGRFADTQYFGPGTRLTVL.

The J gene is TRBJ2-5, the V gene TRBV20-1; D is unclear. Germline assignment: CDR1 DFQATT and CDR2 SNEGSKA (reference sequence). This CDR3 has 11 amino acids. V lost 5 bases to trimming and J lost 5 bases, with 9 bases between them. The CDR3 DNA sequence: TGCAGTGCTTTTAGCTGGGAGACCCAGTACTTC. Translation: CSAFSWETQYF.

The chain carries TRBV7-8 and TRBJ2-3, with a tentative D call TRBD1 (6 bases). V lost 5 bases to trimming and J lost 5 bases, with 20 bases between them. Looked up from germline, CDR1 is SGHVS and CDR2 is FQNEAQ. This CDR3 is 16 amino acids long. The CDR3 DNA follows: TGTGCCAGCAGCCGATTACCTGGGGGCGCGGGAGATACGCAGTATTTT. Translation gives CASSRLPGGAGDTQYF.

This clone occurred many times. J is TRBJ2-2 and V is TRBV12-5; 9 nucleotides line up with TRBD2. The length of the CDR3 is 20 residues. Germline lookup yields CDR1 LGHNT and CDR2 FRNRAP. Trimming cost V 0 bases and J 0 bases; bases outside gene matches: 11. The CDR3 DNA is TGTGCTAGTGGTTTGGTCCTAGCGGGGCGCCGACCAACGAACACCGGGGAGCTGTTTTTT. Translated: CASGLVLAGRRPTNTGELFF.

The chain recombines TRBV18 with TRBJ1-2; no clear D. The CDR3 sequence is 12 residues long. Germline V lookup: CDR1 KGHSH, CDR2 LQKENI. The V end was cut by 3 bases, the J end by 6 bases, with 8 bases between. The CDR3 protein is CASSPTGDGYTF. The CDR3 DNA reads TGTGCCAGCTCACCGACCGGGGATGGCTACACCTTC. The full variable domain, in which reference TRBV18 and TRBJ1-2 provide the parts outside the CDR3, is NAGVMQNPRHLVRRRGQEARLRCSPMKGHSHVYWYRQLPEEGLKFMVYLQKENIIDESGMPKERFSAEFPKEGPSILRIQQVVRGDSAAYFCASSPTGDGYTFGSGTRLTVV.

This chain connects TRBV19 to TRBJ1-1; 9 nucleotides line up with TRBD1. CDR3 length equals 14 residues. CDR1 and CDR2 (germline): LNHDA, SQIVND (reference sequence). V lost 5 bases to trimming and J lost 4 bases; unmatched junction nucleotides: 5. CDR3 DNA: TGTGCCAGTAGTGAGGACAGGGGTTCCACTGAAGCTTTCTTT. It is translated as CASSEDRGSTEAFF.

This clone appeared once. The J gene is TRBJ2-3, the V gene TRBV6-4, with 7 bases aligning to TRBD2. After removal of 6 bases from V and 5 bases from J, the junction contained 5 bases not matched to a gene. The CDR3 has 13 residues. Germline V gives CDR1 MRHNA, CDR2 SNTAGT. The CDR3 DNA follows: TGTGCCAGCAGCCGGGGGGTAGTAGATACGCAGTATTTT. Translated, it gives CASSRGVVDTQYF.

The V gene is TRBV6-5, the J gene TRBJ2-4; maybe TRBD1 (6 bases). Deletions cut 8 bases from V and 7 bases from J, with 12 bases between. The CDR3 loop spans 12 amino acids. The germline V gene has CDR1 MNHEY and CDR2 SVGAGI. The CDR3 sequence is CASGNRVNIQYF. The CDR3 DNA sequence: TGTGCCAGCGGGAACAGGGTGAACATTCAGTACTTC.

CDR3 amino acids: CATGAGAYNEQFF. CDR3 DNA: TGTGCCACCGGGGCAGGGGCCTACAATGAGCAGTTCTTC. The rearrangement joins TRBV15 to TRBJ2-1; D might be TRBD1 (6 bases). The CDR3 is 13 amino acids. CDR1 is LNHNV, CDR2 YYDKDF, per germline (reference sequence). V was cut by 8 bases and J by 2 bases, with 10 bases left in between. The full variable domain, completed using reference TRBV15 and TRBJ2-1, is DAMVIQNPRYQVTQFGKPVTLSCSQTLNHNVMYWYQQKSSQAPKLLFHYYDKDFNNEADTPDNFQSRRPNTSFCFLDIRSPGLGDTAMYLCATGAGAYNEQFFGPGTRLTVL.

This chain uses TRBV9 with TRBJ1-6; D may be TRBD1 (5 bases). CDR1 is SGDLS and CDR2 is YYNGEE in the germline V gene. V was pared by 0 bases and J by 8 bases, with 15 bases between. CDR3 size: 16 residues. The CDR3 DNA sequence: TGTGCCAGCAGCGTAGATCCGGCAGGGTTAGATTCACCCCTCCACTTT. Translation: CASSVDPAGLDSPLHF.

This clone is labeled medium-sized. This chain uses TRBV27 with TRBJ2-3, with a possible D match to TRBD1 (5 bases). Germline CDR1 reads MNHEY; CDR2 reads SMNVEV (reference sequence). This CDR3 has 14 amino acids. V gave up 5 bases and J gave up 2 bases, with 11 bases separating them. The CDR3 sequence: CASSVRDHTDTQYF. The CDR3 DNA reads as TGTGCCAGCAGTGTCAGGGATCACACAGATACGCAGTATTTT.

The genes are TRBV27 and TRBJ1-1, with a possible D match to TRBD1 (6 bases). The CDR3 contains 14 residues. Between the trimmed V and J ends, which lost 6 bases and 8 bases, there was a span of 19 bases. The germline gives CDR1 MNHEY, CDR2 SMNVEV (reference sequence). The CDR3 loop is CASSVIGSGDEAFF. The CDR3, as DNA: TGTGCCAGCAGCGTAATAGGATCAGGGGACGAAGCTTTCTTT.

The chain couples TRBV7-3 to TRBJ2-1; 9 nucleotides match TRBD2. Germline values: CDR1 SGHTA, CDR2 FQGTGA. CDR3 length: 15 residues. V was pared by 5 bases and J by 4 bases, with 6 bases of the junction left unmatched. CDR3 coding DNA: TGTGCCAGCAGCATGAGCGGGGGGATTTACAATGAGCAGTTCTTC. Amino acid sequence: CASSMSGGIYNEQFF.

This rearrangement joins TRBV6-2 or TRBV6-3 to TRBJ1-5; 9 bases align to TRBD1. The V and J ends lost 6 bases and 4 bases, in that order; junction bases with no gene match: 4. The CDR3 extends over 14 amino acids. The V gene's germline CDR1 is MNHEY and CDR2 SVGEGT. CDR3 region: CASSPGQGNQPQHF. Written as DNA, the CDR3 is TGTGCCAGCAGCCCGGGACAGGGAAATCAGCCCCAGCATTTT.

The chain has TRBV5-8 and TRBJ2-2; 9 nucleotides line up with TRBD1. Losses at the gene ends were 4 bases for V and 4 bases for J; bases not matched to a gene: 5. This CDR3 is built from 15 residues. CDR1 is SGHTS and CDR2 is YDEGEE in the germline V gene. Here the CDR3 DNA reads TGTGCCAGCAGCAAACAGGGGGCCGGCACCGGGGAGCTGTTTTTT. Protein sequence: CASSKQGAGTGELFF.

The rearrangement joins TRBV7-9 to TRBJ2-5, with D maybe TRBD2 (5 bases). Per the germline V gene, CDR1 is SEHNR and CDR2 is FQNEAQ (reference sequence). The CDR3 is 13 amino acids. V lost 0 bases and J lost 3, with 5 bases in between. Here the CDR3 DNA reads TGTGCCAGCAGCTTAGCGGAGGAAGAGACCCAGTACTTC. Protein: CASSLAEEETQYF.